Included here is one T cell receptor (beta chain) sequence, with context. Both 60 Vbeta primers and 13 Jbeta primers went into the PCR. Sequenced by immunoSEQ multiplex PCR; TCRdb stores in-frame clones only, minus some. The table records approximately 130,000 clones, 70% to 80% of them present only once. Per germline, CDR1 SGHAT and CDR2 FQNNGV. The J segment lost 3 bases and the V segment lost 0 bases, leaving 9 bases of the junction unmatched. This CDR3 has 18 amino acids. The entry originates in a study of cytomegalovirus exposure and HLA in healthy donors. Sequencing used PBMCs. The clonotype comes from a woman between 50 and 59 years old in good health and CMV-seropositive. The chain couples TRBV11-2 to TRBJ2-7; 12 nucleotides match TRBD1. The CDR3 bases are TGTGCCAGCAGCTTAGATGGGACAGGGGGCTTCTTATTCTACGAGCAGTACTTC. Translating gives CASSLDGTGGFLFYEQYF.